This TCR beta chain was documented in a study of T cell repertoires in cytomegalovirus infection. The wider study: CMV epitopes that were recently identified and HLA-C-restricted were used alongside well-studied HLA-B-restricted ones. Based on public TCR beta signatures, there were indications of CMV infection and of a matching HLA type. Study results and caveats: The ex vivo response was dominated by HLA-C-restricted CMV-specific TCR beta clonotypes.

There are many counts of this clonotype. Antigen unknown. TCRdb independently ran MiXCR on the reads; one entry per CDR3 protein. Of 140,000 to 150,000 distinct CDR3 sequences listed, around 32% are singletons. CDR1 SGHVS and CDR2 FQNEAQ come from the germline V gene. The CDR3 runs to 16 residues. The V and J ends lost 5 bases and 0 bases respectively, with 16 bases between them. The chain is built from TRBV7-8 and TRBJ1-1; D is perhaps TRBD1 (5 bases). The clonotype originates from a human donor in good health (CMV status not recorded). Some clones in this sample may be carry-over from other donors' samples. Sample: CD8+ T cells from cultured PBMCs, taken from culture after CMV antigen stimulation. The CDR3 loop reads CASSDPGRGMNTEAFF. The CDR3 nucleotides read TGTGCCAGCAGCGACCCTGGAAGGGGCATGAACACTGAAGCTTTCTTT.